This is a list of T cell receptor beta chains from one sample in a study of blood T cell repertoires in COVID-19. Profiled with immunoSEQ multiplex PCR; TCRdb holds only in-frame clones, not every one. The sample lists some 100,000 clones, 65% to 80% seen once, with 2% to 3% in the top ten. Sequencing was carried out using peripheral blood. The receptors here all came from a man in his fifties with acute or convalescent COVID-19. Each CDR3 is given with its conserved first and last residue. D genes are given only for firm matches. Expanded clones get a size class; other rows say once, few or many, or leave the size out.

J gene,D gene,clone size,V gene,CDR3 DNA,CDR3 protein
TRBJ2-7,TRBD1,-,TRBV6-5,TGTGCCAGCAGCTTACAGGGGGCGGCCGAGCAGTACTTC,CASSLQGAAEQYF
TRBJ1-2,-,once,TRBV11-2,TGTGCCAGCAATGCCGGATACGGAGACTATGGCTACACCTTC,CASNAGYGDYGYTF
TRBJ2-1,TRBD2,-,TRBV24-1,TGTGCCACCAGCCCCAGCGGGAGGGCCACTGAGCAGTTCTTC,CATSPSGRATEQFF
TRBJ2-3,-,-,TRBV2,TGTGCCAGCAGTGAACTGGCTGGCGGGGCCAGCACAGATACGCAGTATTTT,CASSELAGGASTDTQYF
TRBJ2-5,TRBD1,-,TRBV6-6,TGTGCCAGCAGTTACTCGACAGGGGGCGCGGAGACCCAGTACTTC,CASSYSTGGAETQYF
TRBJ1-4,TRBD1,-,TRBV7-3,TGTGCCAGCAGCAGGACAGGTGGTGGTAATGAAAAACTGTTTTTT,CASSRTGGGNEKLFF
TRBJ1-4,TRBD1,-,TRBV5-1,TGCGCCAGCAGCTTGATAATAGGGGGCGCAAATGAAAAACTGTTTTTT,CASSLIIGGANEKLFF
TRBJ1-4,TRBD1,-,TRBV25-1,TGTGCCAGCAGGACAGGGGAAGAAAAACTGTTTTTT,CASRTGEEKLFF
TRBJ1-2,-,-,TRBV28,TGTGCCAGCAGTTTATTAGCAGGGGAGCTGGGCTACACCTTC,CASSLLAGELGYTF
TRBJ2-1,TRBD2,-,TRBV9,TGTGCCAGCAGCATAAGCGGGAGGTACAATGAGCAGTTCTTC,CASSISGRYNEQFF
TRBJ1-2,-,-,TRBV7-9,TGTGCCAGCAGCCCTCAGGGGAACTATGGCTACACCTTC,CASSPQGNYGYTF
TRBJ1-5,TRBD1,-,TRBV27,TGTGCCAGCAGTTTAAGGACAGGGCGGGATCAGCCCCAGCATTTT,CASSLRTGRDQPQHF
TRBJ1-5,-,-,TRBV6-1,TGTGCCAGCAGTGAAGGACAGTTGCGACCAGATAGCAATCAGCCCCAGCATTTT,CASSEGQLRPDSNQPQHF
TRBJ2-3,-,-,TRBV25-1,TGTGCCAGCAGGGACAACATTGATACGCAGTATTTT,CASRDNIDTQYF
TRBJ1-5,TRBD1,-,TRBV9,TGTGCCAGCAGCCCCCAGGGGGTTCAGCCCCAGCATTTT,CASSPQGVQPQHF
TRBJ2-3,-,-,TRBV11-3,TGTGCCAGCAGCTTTGCAGGGGATACGCAGTATTTT,CASSFAGDTQYF
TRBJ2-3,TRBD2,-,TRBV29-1,TGCAGCGTTGATTCGGGTAGCGGGGGGCGCACAGATACGCAGTATTTT,CSVDSGSGGRTDTQYF
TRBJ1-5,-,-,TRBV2,TGTGCCAGCAGTGTATCTGGGCTCGGCAATCAGCCCCAGCATTTT,CASSVSGLGNQPQHF
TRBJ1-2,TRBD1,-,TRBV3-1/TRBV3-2,TGTGCCAGCAGCTCAAGGTATTGGGACAGGAGTTGGGGCTACACCTTC,CASSSRYWDRSWGYTF
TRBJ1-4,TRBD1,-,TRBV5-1,TGCGCCAGCAGCCAGCTGGGGACAGGGAACGAAAAACTGTTTTTT,CASSQLGTGNEKLFF
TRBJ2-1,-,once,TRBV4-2,TGTGCCAGCAGCCAACGTAGCGGAGGCTACAATGAGCAGTTCTTC,CASSQRSGGYNEQFF
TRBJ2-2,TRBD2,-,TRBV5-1,TGCGCCAGCACCGGAAGGACTAGCGGGAGGACGGGCGGGGAGCTGTTTTTT,CASTGRTSGRTGGELFF
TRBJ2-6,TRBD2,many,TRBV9,TGTGCCAGCAGTCAACTCAGGGTAGCGGGAGTGATAAGCTCTGGGGCCAACGTCCTGACTTTC,CASSQLRVAGVISSGANVLTF
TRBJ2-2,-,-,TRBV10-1,TGCGCCAGCAGTAAGGGAGATAACACCGGGGAGCTGTTTTTT,CASSKGDNTGELFF
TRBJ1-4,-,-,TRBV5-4,TGTGCCAGCAGCTTACCGGGTCCTAATGAAAAACTGTTTTTT,CASSLPGPNEKLFF
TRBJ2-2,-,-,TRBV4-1,TGCGCCAGCAGCCAAACCGGGACACCCTGGACCGGGGAGCTGTTTTTT,CASSQTGTPWTGELFF
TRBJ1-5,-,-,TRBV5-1,TGCGCCAGCAGCTTGGGGCCGTCGAGCAATCAGCCCCAGCATTTT,CASSLGPSSNQPQHF
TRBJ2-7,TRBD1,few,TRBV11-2,TGTGCCAGCAGCGCGGGGACAGGTAACGAGCAGTACTTC,CASSAGTGNEQYF
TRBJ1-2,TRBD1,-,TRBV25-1,TGTGCCAGCAGTGGCCGGGACAGGGGGCCCTATGGCTACACCTTC,CASSGRDRGPYGYTF
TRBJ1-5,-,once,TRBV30,TGTGCCTGGAGAGGGGTTGCGCAGCCCCAGCATTTT,CAWRGVAQPQHF